A single sample gave rise to the 16 T cell receptor beta chains below, sequenced in a study of blood T cell repertoires in COVID-19. Sequencing used immunoSEQ multiplex PCR; TCRdb keeps in-frame clones, though not all of them. The data contain 50,000 to 55,000 clones, about 80% of them seen just once; the ten biggest clones take up around 14%. Input material: peripheral blood. These receptors were obtained from a human donor in a cohort sampled during active COVID-19.

The chain's CDR3 is CASSVAPRDRGLGEQFF. CDR3 nucleotide sequence: TGCGCCAGCAGCGTAGCCCCCCGGGACAGGGGGCTCGGTGAGCAGTTCTTC. The gene calls are TRBV5-1 and TRBJ2-1; 12 bases agree with TRBD1. Germline lookup yields CDR1 SGHRS and CDR2 YFSETQ. The CDR3 spans 17 residues. The J segment lost 9 bases and the V segment lost 4 bases, leaving 14 bases of the junction unmatched.

This clone was found a few times. This rearrangement joins TRBV4-1 to TRBJ1-5; 8 nucleotides line up with TRBD1. Germline trimming cut 3 bases from V and 5 bases from J; bases unmatched to any gene: 6. The CDR3 is 15 amino acids. Germline V gene data show CDR1 as MGHRA and CDR2 as YSYEKL. CDR3 sequence: CASSQPDRDDQPQHF. CDR3 nucleotides: TGCGCCAGCAGCCAGCCGGACAGGGATGATCAGCCCCAGCATTTT.

The rearrangement uses TRBV12-5 and TRBJ2-7, with D possibly matching TRBD2 (5 bases). The CDR3 has 15 amino acids. Trimming took off 1 base at V and 2 bases at J, with 12 bases between the two ends. Germline values: CDR1 LGHNT, CDR2 FRNRAP. This CDR3 is CASGLDLRGPYEQYF. The CDR3, as DNA: TGTGCTAGTGGTTTGGACCTGAGAGGGCCCTACGAGCAGTACTTC.

V usage is TRBV5-6 and J usage is TRBJ1-4; the D gene is possibly TRBD1 (5 bases). Looked up from germline, CDR1 is SGHDT and CDR2 is YYEEEE. The CDR3 has 16 residues. Trimming shortened V by 2 bases and J by 5 bases, and 16 bases separated the two germline ends. The CDR3 coding sequence is TGTGCCAGCAGCTTCTATAGGGGAGGTGGGAATGAAAAACTGTTTTTT. This codes for CASSFYRGGGNEKLFF.

J is TRBJ2-2 and V is TRBV9, with TRBD1 matching 10 bases. CDR3 length: 16 residues. Unmatched junction bases numbered 8, after V lost 3 bases and J lost 6 bases. In germline, CDR1 is SGDLS, CDR2 YYNGEE. In DNA form, the CDR3 reads TGTGCCAGCAGCGCCCAGGACAGGGGGGTTGCCGGGGAGCTGTTTTTT. Its protein product is CASSAQDRGVAGELFF.

This clone has a handful of counts. The rearrangement uses TRBV19 and TRBJ1-2, with TRBD1 matching over 7 bases. The CDR3 runs 14 residues. Per germline, CDR1 LNHDA and CDR2 SQIVND (reference sequence). V shed 6 bases, J shed 2 bases, and the junction held 6 bases outside the gene matches. The chain's CDR3 is CASRTAGGNYGYTF. Here the CDR3 DNA reads TGTGCCAGTAGAACGGCAGGGGGGAACTATGGCTACACCTTC.

The CDR3 nucleotides are TGTGCCAGCAGCTATAGCGGGCGGCTCACTGAAGCTTTCTTT. As protein: CASSYSGRLTEAFF. The rearrangement links TRBV9 to TRBJ1-1; D is unclear. Trimming took 4 bases from V and 4 from J, leaving 14 bases between them. Germline V gene data show CDR1 as SGDLS and CDR2 as YYNGEE. This CDR3 spans 14 amino acids.

The chain joins TRBV7-2 to TRBJ2-1; tentatively, D is TRBD2 (6 bases). The CDR3 is made up of 15 amino acids. V was shortened by 7 bases and J by 1 base, with 14 bases between the two germline ends. CDR1 and CDR2 (germline): SGHTA, FQGNSA. The CDR3 region is CASTGSRRSYNEQFF. CDR3 DNA sequence: TGTGCCAGCACCGGGAGCAGGAGATCCTACAATGAGCAGTTCTTC.

The count of this clone is one. V and J are TRBV5-4 and TRBJ2-7, with 12 bases identical to TRBD2. There are 15 residues in the CDR3. CDR1 SGHNT and CDR2 YYREEE come from the germline V gene (reference sequence). Trimming removed 1 base from V and 4 bases from J; junction bases left unmatched: 3. CDR3 residues: CASSLSGLAGYEQYF. In nucleotides, the CDR3 is TGTGCCAGCAGCTTGTCCGGACTAGCGGGATACGAGCAGTACTTC. Full variable domain (outside the CDR3, taken from reference TRBV5-4 and TRBJ2-7): ETGVTQSPTHLIKTRGQQVTLRCSSQSGHNTVSWYQQALGQGPQFIFQYYREEENGRGNFPPRFSGLQFPNYSSELNVNALELDDSALYLCASSLSGLAGYEQYFGPGTRLTVT.

The CDR3 reads CATSRERLPGTSIYNEQFF. CDR3 nucleotides: TGTGCCACCAGCAGAGAGAGACTTCCGGGGACTAGCATATACAATGAGCAGTTCTTC. The V call is TRBV15, the J call TRBJ2-1; 9 bases agree with TRBD2. Unmatched junction bases numbered 13, after V lost 0 bases and J lost 4 bases. Germline assignment: CDR1 LNHNV and CDR2 YYDKDF (reference sequence). CDR3 length equals 19 residues.

The chain has TRBV19 and TRBJ1-1; D may be TRBD1 (6 bases). Per germline, CDR1 LNHDA and CDR2 SQIVND (reference sequence). V was trimmed by 2 bases and J by 5 bases, leaving 12 bases between them. The length of the CDR3 is 14 residues. Written as DNA, the CDR3 is TGTGCCAGTAGTATACAGGGGATTAAGACTGAAGCTTTCTTT. Translated, it gives CASSIQGIKTEAFF.

A few counts support this clone. The J gene is TRBJ2-5, the V gene TRBV27, with D unresolved. Germline CDR1 is MNHEY and CDR2 is SMNVEV (reference sequence). V was shortened by 6 bases and J by 2 bases, with 10 bases between the two germline ends. CDR3 length: 13 amino acids. The CDR3 region has the DNA TGTGCCAGCAGCCGCCGAGTGCAAGAGACCCAGTACTTC. It encodes CASSRRVQETQYF.

V usage is TRBV7-6 and J usage is TRBJ2-1, with D possibly being TRBD2 (5 bases). The germline gives CDR1 SGHVS, CDR2 FNYEAQ. The CDR3 consists of 15 residues. The V gene lost 0 bases and the J gene lost 12 bases, with 18 bases spanning the gap. The chain's CDR3 is CASSLAPTAQEGQFF. CDR3 in DNA: TGTGCCAGCAGCTTAGCCCCGACGGCGCAAGAGGGGCAGTTCTTC. Together with reference TRBV7-6 and TRBJ2-1, the CDR3 gives the full variable domain: GAGVSQSPRYKVTKRGQDVALRCDPISGHVSLYWYRQALGQGPEFLTYFNYEAQQDKSGLPNDRFSAERPEGSISTLTIQRTEQRDSAMYRCASSLAPTAQEGQFFGPGTRLTVL.

The V call is TRBV4-3, the J call TRBJ2-1; 8 bases fit TRBD1. The CDR3 extends over 15 amino acids. The germline V gene has CDR1 LGHNA and CDR2 YSLEER. V trimming: 3 bases; J trimming: 9 bases; junction bases outside the gene matches: 10. CDR3 nucleotide sequence: TGCGCCAGCAGCCAGGTCCTTGGACAGGGAGGTGAGCAGTTCTTC. Its protein is CASSQVLGQGGEQFF.

The count of this clone is one. The V gene is TRBV19, the J gene TRBJ2-3; 7 bases are a match to TRBD1. The CDR3 extends over 15 amino acids. CDR1 is LNHDA and CDR2 is SQIVND in the germline V gene (reference sequence). V dropped 6 bases and J dropped 0; count of bases not matched to a gene: 6. The CDR3 bases are TGTGCCAGTAGGCTACGGGACAGAAGCACAGATACGCAGTATTTT. It codes for CASRLRDRSTDTQYF.

The CDR3 protein is CASSRAGTRESGELFF. The CDR3 nucleotides read TGTGCCAGCAGCCGGGCCGGGACTAGAGAATCCGGGGAGCTGTTTTTT. The V call is TRBV7-9, the J call TRBJ2-2; 8 bases line up with TRBD2. J gave up 6 bases and V 5 bases, and 11 bases lay outside the gene matches. Looked up from germline, CDR1 is SEHNR and CDR2 is FQNEAQ (reference sequence). The CDR3 runs to 16 residues.